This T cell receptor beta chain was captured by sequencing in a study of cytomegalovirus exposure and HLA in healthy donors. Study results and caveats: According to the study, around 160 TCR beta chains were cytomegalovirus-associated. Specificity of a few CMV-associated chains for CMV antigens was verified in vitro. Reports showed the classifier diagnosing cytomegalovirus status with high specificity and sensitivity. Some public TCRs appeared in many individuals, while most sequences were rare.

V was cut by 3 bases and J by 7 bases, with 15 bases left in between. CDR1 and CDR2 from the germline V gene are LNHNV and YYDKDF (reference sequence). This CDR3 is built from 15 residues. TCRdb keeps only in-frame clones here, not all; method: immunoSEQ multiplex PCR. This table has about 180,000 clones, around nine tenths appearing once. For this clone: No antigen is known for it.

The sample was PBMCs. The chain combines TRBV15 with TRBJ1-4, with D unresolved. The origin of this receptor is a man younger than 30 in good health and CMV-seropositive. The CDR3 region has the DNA TGTGCCACCAGCAGCGAGCTATGGGAGGTTGAAAAACTGTTTTTT. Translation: CATSSELWEVEKLFF.